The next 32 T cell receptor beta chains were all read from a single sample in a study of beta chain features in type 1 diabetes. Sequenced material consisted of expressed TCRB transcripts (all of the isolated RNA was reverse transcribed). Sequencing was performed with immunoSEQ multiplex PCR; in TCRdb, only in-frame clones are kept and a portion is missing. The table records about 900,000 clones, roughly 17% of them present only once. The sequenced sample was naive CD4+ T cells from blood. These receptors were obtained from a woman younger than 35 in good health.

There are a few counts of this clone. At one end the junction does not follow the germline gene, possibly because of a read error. The CDR3 region has the DNA TGTGCTAGCAGCCCAACTAGCGCACAAGATACGCAGTATTTT. Protein sequence: CASSPTSAQDTQYF. V and J are TRBV7-7 and TRBJ2-3, with 7 bases lining up with TRBD2. The CDR3 has 14 residues. Per the germline V gene, CDR1 is SSHAT and CDR2 is FNYEAQ (reference sequence).

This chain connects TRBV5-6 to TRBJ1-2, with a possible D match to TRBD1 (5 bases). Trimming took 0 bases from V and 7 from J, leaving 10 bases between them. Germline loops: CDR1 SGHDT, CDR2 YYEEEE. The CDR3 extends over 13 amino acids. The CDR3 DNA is TGTGCCAGCAGCTTGGAAGGGGCAGGTGGCTACACCTTC. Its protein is CASSLEGAGGYTF.

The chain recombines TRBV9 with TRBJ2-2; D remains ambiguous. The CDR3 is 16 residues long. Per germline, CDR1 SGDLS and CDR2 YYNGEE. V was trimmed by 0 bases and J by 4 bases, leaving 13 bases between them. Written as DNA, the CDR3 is TGTGCCAGCAGCGTAGGCCCCTACCGGATCACCGGGGAGCTGTTTTTT. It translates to CASSVGPYRITGELFF.

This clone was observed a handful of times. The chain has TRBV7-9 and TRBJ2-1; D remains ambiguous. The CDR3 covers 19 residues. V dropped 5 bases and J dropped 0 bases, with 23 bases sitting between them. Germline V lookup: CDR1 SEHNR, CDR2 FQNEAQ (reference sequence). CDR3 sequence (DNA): TGTGCCAGCAGCCAAAGGCGAGGAGTGGCGCAGAGCTCCTACAATGAGCAGTTCTTC. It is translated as CASSQRRGVAQSSYNEQFF.

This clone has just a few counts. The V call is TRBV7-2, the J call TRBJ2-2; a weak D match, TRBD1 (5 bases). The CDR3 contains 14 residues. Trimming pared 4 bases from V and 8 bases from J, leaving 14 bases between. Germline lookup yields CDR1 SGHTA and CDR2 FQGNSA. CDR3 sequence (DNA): TGTGCCAGCAGCTATCAGTGGGGCGTAGGGGAGCTGTTTTTT. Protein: CASSYQWGVGELFF.

The CDR3 loop reads CASSYPARGAGTQYF. The CDR3 nucleotides are TGTGCCAGCAGTTACCCAGCCAGGGGAGCTGGGACCCAGTACTTC. V is TRBV6-5 and J is TRBJ2-5; a possible D gene is TRBD1 (6 bases). The CDR3 is 15 amino acids. In germline, CDR1 is MNHEY, CDR2 SVGAGI. Trimming left V 2 bases short and J 7 bases short, with 17 bases between.

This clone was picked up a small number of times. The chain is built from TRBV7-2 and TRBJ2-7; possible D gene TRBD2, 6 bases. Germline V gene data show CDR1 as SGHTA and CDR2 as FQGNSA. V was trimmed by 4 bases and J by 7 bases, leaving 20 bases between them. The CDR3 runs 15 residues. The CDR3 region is CASSSLGGTPLEQYF. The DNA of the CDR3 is TGTGCCAGCAGCTCCCTGGGAGGTACCCCCCTTGAGCAGTACTTC.

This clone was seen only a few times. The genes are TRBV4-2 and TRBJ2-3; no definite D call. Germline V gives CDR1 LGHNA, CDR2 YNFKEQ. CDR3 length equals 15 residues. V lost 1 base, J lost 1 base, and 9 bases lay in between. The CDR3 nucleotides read TGTGCCAGCAGCCAAGGGATATCGGGCACAGATACGCAGTATTTT. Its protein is CASSQGISGTDTQYF.

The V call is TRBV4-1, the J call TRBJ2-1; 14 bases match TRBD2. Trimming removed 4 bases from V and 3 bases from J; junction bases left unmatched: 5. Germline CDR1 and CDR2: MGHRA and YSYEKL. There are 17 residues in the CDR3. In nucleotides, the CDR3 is TGCGCCAGCAGCCGGGATGGACTAGCGGGAGGCTACAATGAGCAGTTCTTC. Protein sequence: CASSRDGLAGGYNEQFF.

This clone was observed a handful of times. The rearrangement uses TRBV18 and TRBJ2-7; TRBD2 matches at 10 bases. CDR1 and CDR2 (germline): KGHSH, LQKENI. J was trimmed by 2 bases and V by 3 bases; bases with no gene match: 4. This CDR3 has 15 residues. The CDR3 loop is CASSPSSGSPYEQYF. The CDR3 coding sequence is TGTGCCAGCTCACCTTCTAGCGGGAGTCCCTACGAGCAGTACTTC.

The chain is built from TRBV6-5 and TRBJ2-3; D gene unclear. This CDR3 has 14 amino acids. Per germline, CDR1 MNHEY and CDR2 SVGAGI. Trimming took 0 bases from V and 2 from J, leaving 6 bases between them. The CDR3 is CASSYSLVTDTQYF. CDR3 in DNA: TGTGCCAGCAGTTACTCTCTTGTCACAGATACGCAGTATTTT.

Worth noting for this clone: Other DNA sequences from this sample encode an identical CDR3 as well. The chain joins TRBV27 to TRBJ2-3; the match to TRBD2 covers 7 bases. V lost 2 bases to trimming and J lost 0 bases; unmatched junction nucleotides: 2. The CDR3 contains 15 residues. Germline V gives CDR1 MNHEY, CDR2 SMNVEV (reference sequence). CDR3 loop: CASSLSSGSTDTQYF. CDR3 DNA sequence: TGTGCCAGCAGTTTAAGTAGCGGGAGCACAGATACGCAGTATTTT.

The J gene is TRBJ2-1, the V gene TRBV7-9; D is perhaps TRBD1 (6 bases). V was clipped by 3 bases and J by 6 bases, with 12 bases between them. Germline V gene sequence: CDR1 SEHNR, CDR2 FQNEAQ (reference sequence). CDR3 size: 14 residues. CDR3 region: CASSFRTEGNEQFF. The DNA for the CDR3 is TGTGCCAGCAGCTTCAGGACAGAAGGCAATGAGCAGTTCTTC.

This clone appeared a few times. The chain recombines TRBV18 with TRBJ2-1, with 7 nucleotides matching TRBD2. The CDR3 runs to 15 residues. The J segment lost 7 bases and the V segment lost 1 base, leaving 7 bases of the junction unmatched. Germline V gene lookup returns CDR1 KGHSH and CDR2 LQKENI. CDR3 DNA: TGTGCCAGCTCACCACGGCGGGAGCCTTTAAATGAGCAGTTCTTC. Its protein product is CASSPRREPLNEQFF.

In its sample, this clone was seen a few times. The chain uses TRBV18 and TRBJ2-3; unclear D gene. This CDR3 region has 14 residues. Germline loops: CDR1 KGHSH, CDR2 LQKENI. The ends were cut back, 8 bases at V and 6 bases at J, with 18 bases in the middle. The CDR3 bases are TGTGCCAGCACAGAACTTGCGGCAACGGATACGCAGTATTTT. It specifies CASTELAATDTQYF.

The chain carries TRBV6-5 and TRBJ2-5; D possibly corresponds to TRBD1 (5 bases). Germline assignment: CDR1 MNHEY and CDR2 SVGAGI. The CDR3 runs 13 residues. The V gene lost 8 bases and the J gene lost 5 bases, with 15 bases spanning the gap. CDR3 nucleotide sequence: TGTGCCAGCCGCAAGGGGATCGTGGAGACCCAGTACTTC. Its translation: CASRKGIVETQYF.

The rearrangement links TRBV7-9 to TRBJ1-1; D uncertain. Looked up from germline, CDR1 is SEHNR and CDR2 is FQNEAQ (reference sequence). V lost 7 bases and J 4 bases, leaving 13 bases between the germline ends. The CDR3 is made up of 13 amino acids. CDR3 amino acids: CASTYLEGTEAFF. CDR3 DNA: TGTGCCAGCACTTACTTGGAGGGCACTGAAGCTTTCTTT.

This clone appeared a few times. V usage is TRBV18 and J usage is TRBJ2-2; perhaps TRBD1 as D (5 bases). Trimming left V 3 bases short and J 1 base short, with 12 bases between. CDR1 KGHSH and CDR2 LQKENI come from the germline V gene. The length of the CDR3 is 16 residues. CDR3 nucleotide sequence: TGTGCCAGCTCACCGCAGGGAATCTTGAACACCGGGGAGCTGTTTTTT. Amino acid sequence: CASSPQGILNTGELFF.

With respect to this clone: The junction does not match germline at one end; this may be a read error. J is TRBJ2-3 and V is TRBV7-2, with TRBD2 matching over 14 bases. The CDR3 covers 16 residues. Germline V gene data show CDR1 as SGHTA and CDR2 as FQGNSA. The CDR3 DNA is TGTGTCAGCAGCCCAGGGACTAGCGGGAGTTGGGATACGCAGTATTTT. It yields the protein CVSSPGTSGSWDTQYF.

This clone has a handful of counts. CDR3 DNA sequence: TGTGCCAGCAGCACTAGCGGGAGGGCCCAGGTCAATGAGCAGTTCTTC. Translation gives CASSTSGRAQVNEQFF. J is TRBJ2-1 and V is TRBV9, with 13 bases that match TRBD2. V lost 4 bases and J lost 6; bases outside the gene matches: 7. Germline V gives CDR1 SGDLS, CDR2 YYNGEE. The CDR3 loop spans 16 amino acids.

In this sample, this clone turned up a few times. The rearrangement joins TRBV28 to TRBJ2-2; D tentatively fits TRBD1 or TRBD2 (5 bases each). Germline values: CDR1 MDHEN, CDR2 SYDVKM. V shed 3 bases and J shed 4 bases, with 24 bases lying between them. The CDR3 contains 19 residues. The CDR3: CASSFLFAGTPAGTGELFF. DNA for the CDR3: TGTGCCAGCAGTTTCCTCTTTGCCGGGACCCCTGCGGGCACCGGGGAGCTGTTTTTT.

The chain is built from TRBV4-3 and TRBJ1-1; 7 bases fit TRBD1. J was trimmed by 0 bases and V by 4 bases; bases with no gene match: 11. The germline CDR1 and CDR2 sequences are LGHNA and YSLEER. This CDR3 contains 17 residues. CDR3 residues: CASSLRYAGQLNTEAFF. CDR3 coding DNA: TGCGCCAGCAGCCTGCGATACGCGGGACAGCTGAACACTGAAGCTTTCTTT.

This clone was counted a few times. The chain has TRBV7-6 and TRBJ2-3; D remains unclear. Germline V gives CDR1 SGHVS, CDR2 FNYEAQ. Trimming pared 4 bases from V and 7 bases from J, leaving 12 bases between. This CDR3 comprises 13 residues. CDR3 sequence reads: CASSSPNANTQYF. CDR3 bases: TGTGCCAGCAGCTCCCCGAACGCTAATACGCAGTATTTT.

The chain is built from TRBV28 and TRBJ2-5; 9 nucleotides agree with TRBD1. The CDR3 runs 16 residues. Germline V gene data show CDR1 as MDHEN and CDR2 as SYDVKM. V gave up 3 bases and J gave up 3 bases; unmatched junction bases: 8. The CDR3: CASSLSGTGFEETQYF. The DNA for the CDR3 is TGTGCCAGCAGTTTGTCCGGGACAGGGTTTGAAGAGACCCAGTACTTC.

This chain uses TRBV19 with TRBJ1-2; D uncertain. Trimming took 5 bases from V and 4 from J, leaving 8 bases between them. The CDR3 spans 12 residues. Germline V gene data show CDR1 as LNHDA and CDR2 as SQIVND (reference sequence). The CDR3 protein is CASSSPVYGYTF. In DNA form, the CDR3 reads TGTGCCAGTAGTTCCCCAGTCTATGGCTACACCTTC.

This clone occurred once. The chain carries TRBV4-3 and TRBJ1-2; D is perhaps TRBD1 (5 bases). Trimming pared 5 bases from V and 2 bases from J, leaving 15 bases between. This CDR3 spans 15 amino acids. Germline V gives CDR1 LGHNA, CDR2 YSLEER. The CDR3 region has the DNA TGCGCCAGCAGCGAGGCCGGCAGGGTGAACTATGGCTACACCTTC. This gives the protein CASSEAGRVNYGYTF.

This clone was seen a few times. The CDR3 coding sequence is TGTGCCAGCAGTTTCGACAGGACGCGCGAGCAGTACTTC. It encodes CASSFDRTREQYF. The chain links TRBV28 to TRBJ2-7; D might be TRBD1 (6 bases). Per the germline V gene, CDR1 is MDHEN and CDR2 is SYDVKM. The CDR3 is 13 amino acids. Deletions cut 3 bases from V and 6 bases from J, with 12 bases between.

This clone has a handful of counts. As DNA, the CDR3 is TGTGCCAGTAGTCTCCCCCGACAATATGGCTACACCTTC. It is translated as CASSLPRQYGYTF. The V call is TRBV19, the J call TRBJ1-2, with D uncertain. This CDR3 is 13 amino acids long. With 5 bases removed from V and 5 bases from J, the gap between germline ends came to 12 bases. The germline V gene encodes CDR1 LNHDA and CDR2 SQIVND (reference sequence).

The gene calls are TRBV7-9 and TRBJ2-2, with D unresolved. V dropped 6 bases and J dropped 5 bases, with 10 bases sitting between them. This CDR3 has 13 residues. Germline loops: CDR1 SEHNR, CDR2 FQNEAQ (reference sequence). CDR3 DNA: TGTGCCAGCAGTCTCCCCCCGACCGGGGAGCTGTTTTTT. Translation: CASSLPPTGELFF.

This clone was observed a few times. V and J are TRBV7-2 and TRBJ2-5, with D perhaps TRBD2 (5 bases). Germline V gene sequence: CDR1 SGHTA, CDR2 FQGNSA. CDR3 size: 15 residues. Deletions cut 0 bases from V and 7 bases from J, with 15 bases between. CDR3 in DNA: TGTGCCAGCAGCTTAGCAGGTCGACCGGGGATGACCCAGTACTTC. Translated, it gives CASSLAGRPGMTQYF.

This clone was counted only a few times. Written as DNA, the CDR3 is TGTGCCAGCAGCTTACGTGCTAGCGGGAGTGTTAATGAGCAGTTCTTC. It yields the protein CASSLRASGSVNEQFF. V and J are TRBV7-6 and TRBJ2-1, with 10 bases matching TRBD2. CDR3 size: 16 residues. The germline V gene has CDR1 SGHVS and CDR2 FNYEAQ. J gave up 7 bases and V 2 bases, and 8 bases lay outside the gene matches.

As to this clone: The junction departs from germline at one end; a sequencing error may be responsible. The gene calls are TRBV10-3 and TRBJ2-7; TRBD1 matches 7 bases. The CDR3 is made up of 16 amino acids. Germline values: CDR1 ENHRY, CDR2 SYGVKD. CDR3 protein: CASSYSSGQSTYEQYF. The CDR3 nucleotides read TGTGCCAGCAGTTACTCATCGGGACAGTCTACCTACGAGCAGTACTTC.